Listed here is a single T cell receptor (beta chain). Antigen: not known. Trimming took 7 bases from V and 4 from J, leaving 13 bases between them. The CDR3 extends over 13 amino acids. The germline V gene has CDR1 SGHVS and CDR2 FNYEAQ. The data belong to a study of blood T cells in healthy people across ages. Study findings and constraints: The percentage of naive T cells correlated strongly with TCR beta diversity.

A second PCR of roughly 7 to 11 cycles used a sample-barcoded 5' primer and a J-beta primer mix. A single record per CDR3 protein comes from TCRdb applying MiXCR to the 5' RACE reads. The sample has 700,000 to 900,000 distinct CDR3 sequences; roughly 25% are singletons. This same sample was also part of a study on T cells of mothers and their children. That source reports: Donors comprised three healthy Caucasian mothers plus their six children. With the M1S primer of the second PCR, sample barcodes and 2-4 random nucleotides were added.

The sequence derives from a boy younger than 18 in good health. V gene TRBV7-6 combines with J gene TRBJ2-5; D unresolved. Sequences were obtained from blood. The CDR3 DNA follows: TGTGCCAGCACCCCCCGGATGGGAGAGACCCAGTACTTC. It translates to CASTPRMGETQYF.